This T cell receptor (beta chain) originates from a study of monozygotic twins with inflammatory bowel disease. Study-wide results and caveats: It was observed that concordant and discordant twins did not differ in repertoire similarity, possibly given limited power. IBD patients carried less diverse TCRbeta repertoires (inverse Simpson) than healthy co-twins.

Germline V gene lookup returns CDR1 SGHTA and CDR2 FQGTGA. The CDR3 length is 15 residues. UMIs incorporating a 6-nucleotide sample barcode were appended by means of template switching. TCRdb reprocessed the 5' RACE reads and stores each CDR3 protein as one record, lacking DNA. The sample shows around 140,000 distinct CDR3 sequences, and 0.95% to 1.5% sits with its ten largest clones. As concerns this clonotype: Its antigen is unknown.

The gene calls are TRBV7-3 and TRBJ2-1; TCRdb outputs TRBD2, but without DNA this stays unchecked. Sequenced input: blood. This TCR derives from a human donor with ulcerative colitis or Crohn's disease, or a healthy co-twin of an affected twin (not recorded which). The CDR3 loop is CASSLGGSSGREQFF.